This TCR beta chain was recovered during a study of blood T cell repertoires in COVID-19 (dated by TCRdb to 2019 to 2021). With regard to the full study: Samples from collaborators originated in the United States, Italy and Spain and spanned both the acute and convalescent phases of COVID-19. The material from the prospective study consisted of cDNA or gDNA derived from T cells, B-cell-depleted T cells, or PBMCs. The dataset comprised deeply sampled blood TCRbeta repertoires from subjects exposed to, actively infected with, or recovered from COVID-19. The repertoires were released in a freely available public database intended as a resource for research on the immune response to SARS-CoV-2. The samples were drawn from the first 160 participants of the ongoing ImmuneRACE study and from 1,200 or so subjects provided by 6 global collaborators. A de-identified subject ID, COVID-19 status, age in years and sex were almost always included in the sample metadata. Where available, HLA class I and class II types were obtained from metadata supplied by the sample provider rather than from assay-based typing.

Overall study results and their limits: Clinical and demographic metadata were provided uncurated, with the amount varying by source and participant.

As for this clone: Its antigen remains undetermined. No base qualities exist here, and no much larger clone lies one base off it. This sample includes further DNA sequences coding for the same CDR3.

The CDR3 runs 14 amino acids, cysteine and phenylalanine included. Here the CDR3 DNA is all that survives: 42 bases in frame from base 1. V loses 3 bases, J loses 7 bases, and the germline ends lie 12 bases apart. According to the germline V gene, CDR1 reads KGHSH and CDR2 reads LQKENI. The immunoSEQ Assay, a bias-controlled multiplex PCR, was used to amplify TCRbeta CDR3 regions from genomic DNA. The paper's data handling went like this. Nucleated cell counts per sample were estimated from amplification of reference gene primers within the assay. To quantify the absolute abundance of each unique TCRbeta CDR3 rearrangement, sequence reads were collapsed and filtered. For each sample, productive Simpson clonality was calculated as the square root of Simpson's diversity index over productive rearrangements. TCRdb's version of the immuneACCESS table is confined to in-frame rearrangements and falls short of the full clone set. An unresolved V gene accounts for under half of the shortfall where checked; the remainder is of unknown origin. V, J and clone size are taken as reported in that table, and D and trimming were inferred from the DNA itself. The sample table records some 350,000 clones; 80% to 90% of these occur just once. The biggest ten clones account for roughly 1% of the sample.

In the prospective study, participants were roughly 18 to 95 years old, resided in about two dozen geographic areas of the United States, and were enrolled through a virtual design. To assign participants to cohorts, the prospective study relied on clinical history that participants themselves reported in a screening survey and a study questionnaire. Recovered participants in ImmuneRACE Cohort 3 were defined by two consecutive negative NP/OP PCR tests, clearance by a healthcare professional, or resolution of symptoms. In the prospective study, whole blood, serum and a nasopharyngeal or oropharyngeal swab were collected from each participant by mobile phlebotomists. Over a roughly two-month period, participants in the prospective study had the option of providing additional blood draws and questionnaires. Before DNA extraction, blood samples from the prospective study were shipped at room temperature or frozen.

The receptor was isolated from a man between 18 and 29 years old who had recovered from COVID-19. Source material: PBMCs or T cells enriched from blood (not recorded which). The receptor chain draws on TRBV18 and TRBJ1-4; TRBD1 is perhaps the D gene, given 5 matching bases. The CDR3 loop reads CASSPGGRGEKLFF. The DNA sequence follows: TGTGCCAGCTCACCCGGGGGACGGGGTGAAAAACTGTTTTTT.